This T cell receptor beta chain was sequenced during a study of circulating CD8 cells and anti-PD-1 response in melanoma. On the study more broadly: Patients received intravenous nivolumab, 3 mg/kg, every 2 weeks. Response groups: complete/partial responders versus stable/progressive non-responders.

This clonotype was seen a handful of times. TCR libraries were prepared from around 15 ng of total RNA with the QIAseq Immune Repertoire TCR panel. TCRdb recomputed calls from the reads with MiXCR, one row per CDR3 protein. This repertoire shows fewer than 950 distinct CDR3 sequences, roughly 6% found once; its top ten account for roughly 15%. Germline V gene lookup returns CDR1 MNHEY and CDR2 SVGAGI. Trimming left V 5 bases short and J 3 bases short, with 13 bases between. The CDR3 runs 14 residues. From live CD3+CD8+TCRalphabeta+ cells, four PD-1 and/or TIGIT subsets were sorted. V gene TRBV6-5 combines with J gene TRBJ1-2; D is unclear. The clonotype originates from a human donor with melanoma. The input for sequencing was CD8+ T cells from PBMCs, taken at baseline or after one month of anti-PD-1 therapy (not recorded which). The CDR3 reads CASSPHGVYYGYTF. For the CDR3, the DNA is TGTGCCAGCAGTCCACACGGCGTCTACTATGGCTACACCTTC.